Each of the 24 T cell receptor beta chains below was sequenced from the same sample in a study of CD8 T cells in ankylosing spondylitis. MiXCR, run by TCRdb on the 5' RACE reads, gives a single entry per CDR3 protein. This table has about 240,000 distinct CDR3 sequences, approximately 9% appearing once. The source material was blood, either unsorted or a sorted T cell fraction (not recorded which). These receptor sequences come from a male donor with ankylosing spondylitis or in good health (not recorded which).

The rearrangement joins TRBV19 to TRBJ2-1; 11 bases fit TRBD2. This CDR3 is 15 amino acids long. Germline loops: CDR1 LNHDA, CDR2 SQIVND (reference sequence). The V and J ends lost 0 bases and 12 bases, in that order; junction bases with no gene match: 7. The CDR3 region has the DNA TGTGCCAGTAGTATAGATTCACTAGCGGGAGCGCGGCAGTTCTTC. It specifies CASSIDSLAGARQFF.

The rearrangement links TRBV12-3 or TRBV12-4 to TRBJ2-1; 12 nucleotides align to TRBD2. Trimming cost V 5 bases and J 14 bases; bases outside gene matches: 10. The CDR3 length is 14 residues. CDR3 coding DNA: TGTGCCAGCAGTACCCGGACTAGCGGGGAACTGGAGTTCTTC. Its translation: CASSTRTSGELEFF.

V and J are TRBV19 and TRBJ2-2, with D maybe TRBD2 (5 bases). The CDR3 runs to 16 residues. Deletions cut 9 bases from V and 5 bases from J, with 22 bases between. Germline CDR1 reads LNHDA; CDR2 reads SQIVND (reference sequence). Written as DNA, the CDR3 is TGTGCCAGCTACGGGCTTTGGGGAGCGCGTACCGGGGAGCTGTTTTTT. Amino acids: CASYGLWGARTGELFF.

J is TRBJ2-1 and V is TRBV20-1, with 7 bases that match TRBD1. The V gene's germline CDR1 is DFQATT and CDR2 SNEGSKA (reference sequence). The CDR3 spans 14 residues. V shed 1 base, J shed 3 bases, and the junction held 3 bases outside the gene matches. The CDR3 region has the DNA TGCAGTGCTAGAGCGGGACAGTTCTACAATGAGCAGTTCTTC. This codes for CSARAGQFYNEQFF.

Many counts were recorded for this clonotype. V is TRBV5-6 and J is TRBJ1-1; TRBD1 is a possible D gene (5 bases). Trimming took 0 bases from V and 11 from J, leaving 8 bases between them. Germline CDR1 and CDR2: SGHDT and YYEEEE. CDR3 size: 11 residues. The CDR3 loop reads CASSLGGDAFF. CDR3 coding DNA: TGTGCCAGCAGCTTGGGAGGGGACGCTTTCTTT.

This clonotype was seen many times. CDR3 in amino acids: CSARDPGAGIYNYGYTF. DNA for the CDR3: TGCAGTGCTAGAGATCCAGGGGCGGGGATATATAACTATGGCTACACCTTC. V gene TRBV20-1 combines with J gene TRBJ1-2; D is perhaps TRBD1 (6 bases). This CDR3 region has 17 residues. V lost 0 bases and J lost 1, with 18 bases in between. The germline V gene encodes CDR1 DFQATT and CDR2 SNEGSKA (reference sequence).

In its sample, this clonotype was seen many times. The chain links TRBV7-9 to TRBJ2-7; the match to TRBD2 covers 10 bases. V was pared by 5 bases and J by 7 bases, with 14 bases of the junction left unmatched. This CDR3 has 16 residues. The germline CDR1 and CDR2 sequences are SEHNR and FQNEAQ (reference sequence). CDR3 DNA: TGTGCCAGCAGCAAACCGGGACTAGCGAGCGTGGGTGAGCAGTACTTC. Protein product: CASSKPGLASVGEQYF.

This clonotype showed up many times. J is TRBJ2-3 and V is TRBV29-1; D ambiguous. Trimming left V 3 bases short and J 0 bases short, with 10 bases between. This CDR3 is built from 14 residues. Germline loops: CDR1 SQVTM, CDR2 ANQGSEA. The chain's CDR3 is CSVERLTSTDTQYF. CDR3 nucleotides: TGCAGCGTTGAGCGCCTTACTAGCACAGATACGCAGTATTTT.

This clonotype was seen a few times. The gene calls are TRBV9 and TRBJ2-5; TRBD2 matches 8 bases. The germline V gene encodes CDR1 SGDLS and CDR2 YYNGEE. V was clipped by 4 bases and J by 5 bases; unmatched bases: 7. The CDR3 extends over 14 amino acids. CDR3 region: CASSMNSGAETQYF. CDR3 in DNA: TGTGCCAGCAGCATGAATAGCGGGGCGGAGACCCAGTACTTC.

This clonotype was observed at least ten times. This chain uses TRBV13 with TRBJ1-1; 11 bases line up with TRBD1. V trimming: 5 bases; J trimming: 6 bases; junction bases outside the gene matches: 5. CDR1 PRHDT and CDR2 FYEKMQ come from the germline V gene (reference sequence). The CDR3 contains 14 residues. The CDR3 loop reads CASSPPGQGAEAFF. CDR3 nucleotide sequence: TGTGCCAGCAGCCCCCCGGGACAGGGGGCTGAAGCTTTCTTT. The full variable domain, with the rest looked up from reference TRBV13 and TRBJ1-1, is AAGVIQSPRHLIKEKRETATLKCYPIPRHDTVYWYQQGPGQDPQFLISFYEKMQSDKGSIPDRFSAQQFSDYHSELNMSSLELGDSALYFCASSPPGQGAEAFFGQGTRLTVV.

This chain uses TRBV30 with TRBJ1-1; no clear D gene. With 3 bases removed from V and 2 bases from J, the gap between germline ends came to 4 bases. CDR1 GTSNPN and CDR2 SVGIG come from the germline V gene (reference sequence). This CDR3 is built from 11 residues. DNA of the CDR3: TGTGCCTGGAGAAGAAACACTGAAGCTTTCTTT. This translates into CAWRRNTEAFF.

To note about this clonotype: This may stem from a read error, because a much larger clone lies one nucleotide away. The chain couples TRBV28 to TRBJ1-1; 7 nucleotides align to TRBD1. CDR3 length equals 17 residues. Germline V CDR1 and CDR2: MDHEN, SYDVKM. V lost 5 bases, J lost 1 base, and 13 bases stayed unmatched. The DNA of the CDR3 is TGTGCCAGCAGTACCATCTACAGGGGCAACGCGAACACTGAAGCTTTCTTT. Translation gives CASSTIYRGNANTEAFF. Supplemented by reference TRBV28 and TRBJ1-1, the full variable domain reads DVKVTQSSRYLVKRTGEKVFLECVQDMDHENMFWYRQDPGLGLRLIYFSYDVKMKEKGDIPEGYSVSREKKERFSLILESASTNQTSMYLCASSTIYRGNANTEAFFGQGTRLTVV.

In its sample, this clonotype was seen a few times. V usage is TRBV18 and J usage is TRBJ2-3, with a tentative D call TRBD1 (5 bases). The CDR3 is 15 residues long. Trimming removed 3 bases from V and 1 base from J, with 11 bases in between. Germline V gene lookup returns CDR1 KGHSH and CDR2 LQKENI. In nucleotides, the CDR3 is TGTGCCAGCTCACCCGAGACAGCGCGCACAGATACGCAGTATTTT. It codes for CASSPETARTDTQYF.

Ten or more counts support this clonotype. The V and J genes are TRBV20-1 and TRBJ2-7; D remains unclear. CDR1 and CDR2 (germline): DFQATT, SNEGSKA (reference sequence). The CDR3 runs 13 residues. Trimming left V 3 bases short and J 3 bases short, with 12 bases between. CDR3 sequence reads: CSARRPSGYEQYF. The CDR3 nucleotides read TGCAGTGCTAGGAGGCCCTCGGGCTACGAGCAGTACTTC.

A single count supports this clonotype. The CDR3 sequence: CASSSTWEGYGYTF. CDR3 bases: TGTGCCAGCAGCTCGACCTGGGAGGGCTATGGCTACACCTTC. The chain uses TRBV5-4 and TRBJ1-2; no reliable D call. This CDR3 has 14 residues. Germline values: CDR1 SGHNT, CDR2 YYREEE (reference sequence). V was trimmed by 3 bases and J by 4 bases, leaving 13 bases between them.

This clonotype was seen many times. V usage is TRBV12-3 or TRBV12-4 and J usage is TRBJ2-1; D call uncertain. Deletions cut 4 bases from V and 5 bases from J, with 9 bases between. The CDR3 sequence is 13 residues long. The CDR3 sequence is CASSSDTNNEQFF. The CDR3 DNA reads as TGTGCCAGCAGTTCAGACACCAACAATGAGCAGTTCTTC.

This clonotype was recorded many times. The chain links TRBV14 to TRBJ2-1, with 10 bases lining up with TRBD2. Looked up from germline, CDR1 is SGHDN and CDR2 is FVKESK. This CDR3 region has 18 residues. V lost 3 bases to trimming and J lost 4 bases; unmatched junction nucleotides: 12. In DNA form, the CDR3 reads TGTGCCAGCAGCCAGTTGGGGTTACTAGCGGGGAAATACAATGAGCAGTTCTTC. Translating it yields CASSQLGLLAGKYNEQFF.

This clonotype was detected many times. This chain uses TRBV6-1 with TRBJ1-5; D is undetermined. This CDR3 contains 14 residues. V lost 0 bases and J lost 3, with 6 bases in between. Germline V gives CDR1 MNHNS, CDR2 SASEGT. CDR3 protein: CASSEAGLNQPQHF. DNA of the CDR3: TGTGCCAGCAGTGAAGCTGGACTCAATCAGCCCCAGCATTTT.

This clonotype was detected ten times or more. This chain connects TRBV7-9 to TRBJ1-5; D ambiguous. Deletions cut 3 bases from V and 0 bases from J, with 9 bases between. The V gene's germline CDR1 is SEHNR and CDR2 FQNEAQ (reference sequence). This CDR3 is built from 15 residues. In DNA form, the CDR3 reads TGTGCCAGCAGCTTCGAAGATTATAGCAATCAGCCCCAGCATTTT. Amino acid sequence: CASSFEDYSNQPQHF.

Ten or more counts support this clonotype. V gene TRBV20-1 combines with J gene TRBJ2-7, with TRBD1 matching over 7 bases. The CDR3 sequence is 13 residues long. V gave up 5 bases and J gave up 6 bases; unmatched junction bases: 10. From germline, CDR1 is DFQATT and CDR2 SNEGSKA (reference sequence). The CDR3 spells CSAQRGQSAEQYF. CDR3 nucleotide sequence: TGCAGTGCTCAGAGGGGACAGAGTGCCGAGCAGTACTTC.

In this sample, this clonotype turned up many times. The chain couples TRBV28 to TRBJ2-7; D remains unclear. The ends were cut back, 4 bases at V and 6 bases at J, with 16 bases in the middle. Germline CDR1 is MDHEN and CDR2 is SYDVKM. The CDR3 has 14 residues. CDR3 sequence: CASSSQIAWAEQYF. For the CDR3, the DNA is TGTGCCAGCAGTTCCCAGATCGCTTGGGCCGAGCAGTACTTC.

This clonotype was recorded at least ten times. The chain has TRBV10-3 and TRBJ2-1, with TRBD2 matching over 8 bases. The CDR3 consists of 16 residues. Germline V CDR1 and CDR2: ENHRY, SYGVKD. J lost 0 bases, V lost 5 bases, and 6 bases had no gene match. As DNA, the CDR3 is TGTGCCATCAGTTCGACTAGCGCAAGCTCCTACAATGAGCAGTTCTTC. Translated: CAISSTSASSYNEQFF.

This clonotype was seen at least ten times. This chain uses TRBV20-1 with TRBJ1-1; 9 bases fit TRBD1. The CDR3 is 13 residues long. From germline, CDR1 is DFQATT and CDR2 SNEGSKA (reference sequence). Trimming cost V 5 bases and J 5 bases; bases outside gene matches: 6. CDR3 loop: CSAGGQGDTEAFF. CDR3 bases: TGCAGTGCTGGGGGACAGGGAGATACTGAAGCTTTCTTT.

CDR3 in amino acids: CASSVLSDLSGSYNEQFF. In DNA form, the CDR3 reads TGTGCCAGCAGCGTCCTTTCAGACCTATCGGGCTCCTACAATGAGCAGTTCTTC. The chain couples TRBV11-1 to TRBJ2-1; no firm D call. This CDR3 contains 18 residues. Germline loops: CDR1 SGHAT, CDR2 FQDESV (reference sequence). V lost 5 bases to trimming and J lost 0 bases, with 20 bases between them.